Detailed here is one T cell receptor beta chain. Its specificity is not known. At sampling all donors were nominally healthy, likely with unrecorded immune exposures. V lost 4 bases and J lost 4, with 19 bases in between. The CDR3 is 16 residues long. CDR1 and CDR2 (germline): LGHNA, YSLEER. The data originate from a study of cytomegalovirus exposure and HLA in healthy donors. Study details: Most donors, 80% to 90% of 350 to 450 genotyped, fell in the Caucasian-associated ancestry cluster. Study conclusions and caveats: Other equally common chains were less clonally expanded than HLA-associated TCR beta chains, a later analysis showed. Some public TCRs appeared in many individuals, while most sequences were rare.

The study ran its PCR with 60 Vbeta and 13 Jbeta primers. TCRdb's table, derived via immunoSEQ multiplex PCR, lists solely in-frame clones and lacks some. Counted here are some 120,000 clones, about 78% occurring once; the ten biggest clones make up 8% to 8.5%. The TCR sequence derives from a middle-aged woman in good health and CMV-seropositive. V and J are TRBV4-3 and TRBJ1-2; no firm D call. Sequencing was carried out using PBMCs. In nucleotides, the CDR3 is TGCGCCAGCAGCCTCGCAGGTGCGACCCCAATCTATGGCTACACCTTC. Its protein is CASSLAGATPIYGYTF.